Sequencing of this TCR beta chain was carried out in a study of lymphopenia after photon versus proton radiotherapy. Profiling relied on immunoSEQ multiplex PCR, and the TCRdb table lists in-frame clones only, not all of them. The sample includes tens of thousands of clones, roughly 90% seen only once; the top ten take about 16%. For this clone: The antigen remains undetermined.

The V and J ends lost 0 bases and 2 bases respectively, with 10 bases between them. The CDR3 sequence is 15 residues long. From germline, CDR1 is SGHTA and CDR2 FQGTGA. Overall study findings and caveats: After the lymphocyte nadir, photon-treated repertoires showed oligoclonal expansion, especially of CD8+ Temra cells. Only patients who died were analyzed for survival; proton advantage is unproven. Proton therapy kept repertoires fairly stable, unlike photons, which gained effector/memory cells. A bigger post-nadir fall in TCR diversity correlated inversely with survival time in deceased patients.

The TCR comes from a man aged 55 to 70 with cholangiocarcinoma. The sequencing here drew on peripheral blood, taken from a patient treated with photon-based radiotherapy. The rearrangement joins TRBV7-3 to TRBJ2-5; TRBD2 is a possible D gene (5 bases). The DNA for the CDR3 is TGTGCCAGCAGCTTAACAGGGCGGGCACAAGAGACCCAGTACTTC. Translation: CASSLTGRAQETQYF.